A single sample is the source of the 4 T cell receptor beta chains below, sequenced in a study of blood T cell repertoires in COVID-19. Sequencing used immunoSEQ multiplex PCR; TCRdb keeps in-frame clones, though not all of them. The repertoire consists of around 150,000 clones, with 85% occurring once and the leading ten covering around 3.2%. Sequencing used peripheral blood. These receptors were taken from a human donor with acute or convalescent COVID-19. The donor label of this sample is uncertain.

The gene calls are TRBV18 and TRBJ1-5; weak D call: TRBD1 (5 bases). V lost 6 bases, J lost 2 bases, and 11 bases lay in between. Germline V CDR1 and CDR2: KGHSH, LQKENI. This CDR3 is 14 amino acids long. In DNA, the CDR3 is TGTGCCAGCTCCAACGGCAGGGGCAATCAGCCCCAGCATTTT. Residues: CASSNGRGNQPQHF.

This chain connects TRBV24-1 to TRBJ2-2; D is possibly TRBD2 (5 bases). The length of the CDR3 is 16 residues. V was pared by 2 bases and J by 1 base, with 10 bases between. Germline CDR1 and CDR2: KGHDR and SFDVKD. CDR3 protein: CATSDSSTKNTGELFF. Written as DNA, the CDR3 is TGTGCCACCAGTGATTCTAGCACGAAGAACACCGGGGAGCTGTTTTTT.

The chain is built from TRBV9 and TRBJ2-7; 8 bases are a match to TRBD1. Germline CDR1 SGDLS, CDR2 YYNGEE. Unmatched junction bases numbered 12, after V lost 0 bases and J lost 4 bases. The CDR3 consists of 17 residues. CDR3: CASSVAGVGTGPYEQYF. CDR3 DNA sequence: TGTGCCAGCAGCGTAGCTGGAGTGGGGACAGGACCTTACGAGCAGTACTTC.

The chain carries TRBV6-6 and TRBJ1-2; TRBD1 might be the D (5 bases). Germline lookup yields CDR1 MNHNY and CDR2 SVGAGI (reference sequence). Trimming removed 5 bases at V and 0 bases at J, with 10 bases between. This CDR3 has 14 residues. CDR3 coding DNA: TGTGCCAGCAGTCGATCGGACACTAACTATGGCTACACCTTC. This translates into CASSRSDTNYGYTF.